This T cell receptor (beta chain) was sequenced in a study of blood T cells in healthy people across ages. A J-beta primer mix and a sample-barcoded 5' primer were used in a second PCR of about 6 to 12 cycles. One entry per CDR3 protein results from TCRdb running MiXCR on the 5' RACE reads. The sample lists about 570,000 distinct CDR3 sequences, roughly a quarter occurring once. In its sample, this clonotype was seen a few times. Mismatch with germline at one junction end may stem from a read error. This CDR3 contains 15 residues. Germline CDR1 MNHNY, CDR2 SVGAGI (reference sequence). The TCR originated in a woman aged 70-85 years in good health. J is TRBJ2-7 and V is TRBV6-6, with TRBD1 as a possible D gene (5 bases). Sample: blood. CDR3 in DNA: TGTGCCAGCAGTTACTCGATCCAGGGCGGCCACGAGCAGTATTTC. This translates into CASSYSIQGGHEQYF.